These 25 T cell receptor beta chains were all obtained from the same sample, sequenced in a study of T cell changes during pregnancy in multiple sclerosis. Only in-frame clones appear in the TCRdb table, and some are missing; sequencing was by immunoSEQ multiplex PCR. The sample records 50,000 or so clones, around 92% being singletons. The sequences come from peripheral blood, collected after pregnancy. These receptors were taken from a female donor in good health, enrolled as a control in a pregnancy study.

The rearrangement links TRBV6-1 to TRBJ2-7, with 7 bases identical to TRBD1. This CDR3 is 15 amino acids long. Germline lookup yields CDR1 MNHNS and CDR2 SASEGT. V dropped 6 bases and J dropped 2; count of bases not matched to a gene: 10. Written as DNA, the CDR3 is TGTGCCAGCAGCTTCGGGACAGCCTACACCTACGAGCAGTACTTC. It codes for CASSFGTAYTYEQYF.

Of note for this clone: A junction end diverges from the germline sequence, so it may reflect a read error. The V call is TRBV10-3, the J call TRBJ2-5; TRBD2 matches 12 bases. The CDR3 contains 14 residues. CDR1 is ENHRY, CDR2 SYGVKD, per germline. The CDR3 sequence is CATASGGVQEAQYF. CDR3 coding DNA: TGTGCCACGGCTAGCGGGGGGGTGCAAGAGGCCCAGTACTTC.

A few counts support this clone. This chain connects TRBV27 to TRBJ1-1, with 7 bases lining up with TRBD1. Germline V gene lookup returns CDR1 MNHEY and CDR2 SMNVEV (reference sequence). This CDR3 contains 13 residues. J was trimmed by 2 bases and V by 4 bases; bases with no gene match: 1. The CDR3 loop reads CASSWDRNTEAFF. CDR3 DNA: TGTGCCAGCAGTTGGGACAGAAACACTGAAGCTTTCTTT.

The chain employs TRBV2 and TRBJ2-7; TRBD2 agrees at 8 bases. Germline loops: CDR1 SNHLY, CDR2 FYNNEI. Germline trimming cut 2 bases from V and 3 bases from J; bases unmatched to any gene: 9. CDR3 size: 16 residues. The CDR3 loop is CASSELDWRGVYEQYF. CDR3 DNA sequence: TGTGCCAGCAGTGAATTGGATTGGCGGGGGGTCTACGAGCAGTACTTC.

CDR3 protein: CASSLGGSNNEQFF. CDR3 in DNA: TGTGCCAGCAGCTTGGGGGGGTCAAACAATGAGCAGTTCTTC. The chain is built from TRBV7-2 and TRBJ2-1; 7 nucleotides align to TRBD2. Germline values: CDR1 SGHTA, CDR2 FQGNSA. The CDR3 runs 14 residues. V lost 3 bases to trimming and J lost 5 bases; unmatched junction nucleotides: 4.

V and J are TRBV25-1 and TRBJ2-1; a possible D gene is TRBD1 (5 bases). Trimming took 0 bases from V and 0 from J, leaving 12 bases between them. From germline, CDR1 is MGHDK and CDR2 SYGVNS. CDR3 length equals 17 residues. CDR3 bases: TGTGCCAGCAGTGAATATCCAGGGTTCTCCTCCTACAATGAGCAGTTCTTC. It specifies CASSEYPGFSSYNEQFF.

J is TRBJ2-7 and V is TRBV25-1; TRBD1 matches at 9 bases. Germline-derived CDR1 and CDR2 are MGHDK and SYGVNS. The length of the CDR3 is 14 residues. J was trimmed by 6 bases and V by 1 base; bases with no gene match: 4. As DNA, the CDR3 is TGTGCCAGCAGTGAATCTGGGACAGGGTCCGAGCAGTACTTC. Amino acids: CASSESGTGSEQYF.

V is TRBV28 and J is TRBJ2-5; TRBD1 matches at 10 bases. This CDR3 spans 13 amino acids. V lost 6 bases and J lost 9; bases outside the gene matches: 7. The germline V gene has CDR1 MDHEN and CDR2 SYDVKM. In DNA, the CDR3 is TGTGCCAGCAGAAACCGGGACAGGGGAGCCCAGTACTTC. It translates to CASRNRDRGAQYF.

This chain uses TRBV10-3 with TRBJ1-5, with D uncertain. The CDR3 extends over 12 amino acids. Germline V gene sequence: CDR1 ENHRY, CDR2 SYGVKD. Trimming cost V 4 bases and J 5 bases, with 6 bases left between them. The CDR3 DNA reads TGTGCCATCAGTGCGAGAGATCAGCCCCAGCATTTT. Translated: CAISARDQPQHF.

This clone appeared a single time. The chain recombines TRBV7-2 with TRBJ2-3; 12 bases fit TRBD2. The J segment lost 4 bases and the V segment lost 4 bases, leaving 6 bases of the junction unmatched. CDR1 and CDR2 (germline): SGHTA, FQGNSA. The CDR3 is 16 amino acids. CDR3 sequence (DNA): TGTGCCAGCAGCTCCGCTAGCGGGGGGGCCGCAGATACGCAGTATTTT. It encodes CASSSASGGAADTQYF.

The chain joins TRBV28 to TRBJ1-5, with no clear D. The CDR3 runs 16 residues. Deletions cut 2 bases from V and 1 base from J, with 12 bases between. Germline CDR1 and CDR2: MDHEN and SYDVKM. CDR3 in DNA: TGTGCCAGCAGTTTAACGGTCGGGAGAAGCAATCAGCCCCAGCATTTT. It translates to CASSLTVGRSNQPQHF.

The chain carries TRBV10-1 and TRBJ2-2; D not resolved. The V end lost 6 bases, the J end lost 8 bases, and 16 bases lay between the germline ends. There are 14 residues in the CDR3. Germline CDR1 and CDR2: WNHNN and SYGVQD (reference sequence). CDR3 sequence reads: CASRQTTGSGELFF. The DNA of the CDR3 is TGCGCCAGCAGACAAACGACGGGTTCTGGGGAGCTGTTTTTT.

CDR3 protein: CATSRILADTQYF. CDR3 in DNA: TGTGCCACCAGCAGAATACTAGCGGATACGCAGTATTTT. The chain combines TRBV15 with TRBJ2-3, with TRBD2 identical over 7 bases. The germline V gene encodes CDR1 LNHNV and CDR2 YYDKDF (reference sequence). J was trimmed by 6 bases and V by 2 bases; bases with no gene match: 2. The CDR3 sequence is 13 residues long.

This chain uses TRBV6-5 with TRBJ1-1; 11 bases align to TRBD1. CDR3 length: 16 amino acids. V gave up 2 bases and J gave up 3 bases; unmatched junction bases: 5. CDR1 and CDR2 from the germline V gene are MNHEY and SVGAGI. CDR3 sequence (DNA): TGTGCCAGCAGTTACCGCCGGACAGGGGGCCACACTGAAGCTTTCTTT. Protein product: CASSYRRTGGHTEAFF.

The J gene is TRBJ2-1, the V gene TRBV28, with TRBD2 identical over 10 bases. The CDR3 has 15 residues. V trimming: 7 bases; J trimming: 10 bases; junction bases outside the gene matches: 13. The germline V gene encodes CDR1 MDHEN and CDR2 SYDVKM. In DNA, the CDR3 is TGTGCCAGCACTGCAGGGACTAGCGCCGGTGGCGAGCAGTTCTTC. Its translation: CASTAGTSAGGEQFF. The full variable domain, completed using reference TRBV28 and TRBJ2-1, is DVKVTQSSRYLVKRTGEKVFLECVQDMDHENMFWYRQDPGLGLRLIYFSYDVKMKEKGDIPEGYSVSREKKERFSLILESASTNQTSMYLCASTAGTSAGGEQFFGPGTRLTVL.

CDR3 sequence: CASSYSSGVDQPQHF. Here the CDR3 DNA reads TGTGCCAGCAGTTACTCGAGCGGGGTCGATCAGCCCCAGCATTTT. V gene TRBV6-5 combines with J gene TRBJ1-5; D unresolved. Trimming removed 0 bases at V and 5 bases at J, with 11 bases between. Germline lookup yields CDR1 MNHEY and CDR2 SVGAGI. The CDR3 is made up of 15 amino acids.

The chain joins TRBV6-1 to TRBJ1-1; D not resolved. Trimming pared 7 bases from V and 1 base from J, leaving 13 bases between. Germline V CDR1 and CDR2: MNHNS, SASEGT. The CDR3 consists of 14 residues. The CDR3 DNA reads TGTGCCAGCACCGCACGGGTTGGGAACACTGAAGCTTTCTTT. Translating gives CASTARVGNTEAFF.

V is TRBV7-2 and J is TRBJ1-1; tentative D call: TRBD1 (6 bases). The germline V gene encodes CDR1 SGHTA and CDR2 FQGNSA. This CDR3 contains 16 residues. With 5 bases removed from V and 5 bases from J, the gap between germline ends came to 21 bases. CDR3 region: CASSPGRGGRGTEAFF. Written as DNA, the CDR3 is TGTGCCAGCAGCCCTGGTCGGGGGGGGCGCGGGACTGAAGCTTTCTTT. Full variable domain (missing parts from reference TRBV7-2 and TRBJ1-1): GAGVSQSPSNKVTEKGKDVELRCDPISGHTALYWYRQSLGQGLEFLIYFQGNSAPDKSGLPSDRFSAERTGGSVSTLTIQRTQQEDSAVYLCASSPGRGGRGTEAFFGQGTRLTVV.

This sequence joins TRBV19 and TRBJ2-5; no reliable D call. The CDR3 extends over 14 amino acids. Germline values: CDR1 LNHDA, CDR2 SQIVND (reference sequence). Trimming removed 3 bases at V and 3 bases at J, with 11 bases between. CDR3 in amino acids: CASSIPDLEETQYF. CDR3 DNA sequence: TGTGCCAGTAGTATTCCTGACTTAGAAGAGACCCAGTACTTC.

This clone turned up a few times. This chain connects TRBV2 to TRBJ2-1; the match to TRBD2 covers 11 bases. CDR3 size: 14 residues. Trimming took 8 bases from V and 8 from J; bases not matched to a gene: 8. Per the germline V gene, CDR1 is SNHLY and CDR2 is FYNNEI. As DNA, the CDR3 is TGTGCCAGCGACGGGCTAGCGGGAGGCCATGAGCAGTTCTTC. Translating gives CASDGLAGGHEQFF.

This chain connects TRBV5-1 to TRBJ1-1, with a weak D call TRBD1 (6 bases). The CDR3 sequence is 15 residues long. Germline V CDR1 and CDR2: SGHRS, YFSETQ. The germline V and J ends were trimmed by 1 base and 2 bases, with 12 bases remaining between them. The CDR3 region is CASSLQGNKNTEAFF. In nucleotides, the CDR3 is TGCGCCAGCAGCTTGCAGGGGAATAAAAACACTGAAGCTTTCTTT.

This clone was observed a few times. This rearrangement joins TRBV28 to TRBJ1-1, with 7 positions matching TRBD1. The ends lost 6 bases at V and 5 bases at J; junction bases unmatched: 6. Germline CDR1 is MDHEN and CDR2 is SYDVKM. This CDR3 is 13 amino acids long. The CDR3 region is CASSDRVWTEAFF. The CDR3 DNA sequence: TGTGCCAGCAGCGACAGGGTGTGGACTGAAGCTTTCTTT.

The rearrangement joins TRBV19 to TRBJ1-1; 10 positions match TRBD1. Germline CDR1 LNHDA, CDR2 SQIVND (reference sequence). V lost 6 bases, J lost 3 bases, and 7 bases stayed unmatched. This CDR3 region has 15 residues. The CDR3 region is CASSPRDRGHTEAFF. The CDR3 DNA follows: TGTGCCAGTAGCCCCCGGGACAGGGGACACACTGAAGCTTTCTTT.

The chain employs TRBV4-3 and TRBJ2-1; no reliable D call. This CDR3 is built from 14 residues. The germline V and J ends were trimmed by 0 bases and 4 bases, with 7 bases remaining between them. The germline gives CDR1 LGHNA, CDR2 YSLEER. The CDR3 DNA sequence: TGCGCCAGCAGCCAAGAACTCTCTTACAATGAGCAGTTCTTC. Translating it yields CASSQELSYNEQFF.

In its sample, this clone was seen once. V is TRBV6-1 and J is TRBJ2-1; 10 bases are a match to TRBD1. Losses at the gene ends were 8 bases for V and 3 bases for J; bases not matched to a gene: 4. Germline CDR1 is MNHNS and CDR2 is SASEGT. This CDR3 has 14 residues. CDR3 coding DNA: TGTGCCAGCGGGACAGGGGAAAACTACAATGAGCAGTTCTTC. Encoded protein: CASGTGENYNEQFF.